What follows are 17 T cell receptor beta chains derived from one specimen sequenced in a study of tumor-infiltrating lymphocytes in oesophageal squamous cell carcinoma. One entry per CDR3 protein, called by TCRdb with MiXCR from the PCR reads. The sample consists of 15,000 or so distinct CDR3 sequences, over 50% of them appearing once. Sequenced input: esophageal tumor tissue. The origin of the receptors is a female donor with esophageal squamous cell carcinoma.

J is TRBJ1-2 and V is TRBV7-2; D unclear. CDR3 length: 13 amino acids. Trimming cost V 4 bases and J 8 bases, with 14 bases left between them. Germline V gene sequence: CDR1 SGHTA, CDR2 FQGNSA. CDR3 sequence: CASSSRQRLGYTF. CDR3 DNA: TGTGCCAGCAGCTCGCGTCAGCGGTTGGGCTACACCTTC.

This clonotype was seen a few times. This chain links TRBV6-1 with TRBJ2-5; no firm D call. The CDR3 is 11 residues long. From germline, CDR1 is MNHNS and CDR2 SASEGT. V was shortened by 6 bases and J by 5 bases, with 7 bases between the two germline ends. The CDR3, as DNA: TGTGCCAGCAGAAAACAGGAGACCCAGTACTTC. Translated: CASRKQETQYF.

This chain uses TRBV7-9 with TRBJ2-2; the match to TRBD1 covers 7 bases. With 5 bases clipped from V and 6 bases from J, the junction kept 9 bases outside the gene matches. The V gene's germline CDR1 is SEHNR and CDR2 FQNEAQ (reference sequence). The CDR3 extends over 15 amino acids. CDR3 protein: CASSPTTGVAGELFF. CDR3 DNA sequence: TGTGCCAGCAGCCCGACTACAGGGGTGGCCGGGGAGCTGTTTTTT.

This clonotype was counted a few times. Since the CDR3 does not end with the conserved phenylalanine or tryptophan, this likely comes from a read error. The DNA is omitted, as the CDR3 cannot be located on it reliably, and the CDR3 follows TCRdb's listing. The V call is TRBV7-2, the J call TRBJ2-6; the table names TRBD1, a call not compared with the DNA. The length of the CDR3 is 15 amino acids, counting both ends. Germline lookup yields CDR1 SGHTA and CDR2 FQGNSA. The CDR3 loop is CASSLDRGSPLHFGN.

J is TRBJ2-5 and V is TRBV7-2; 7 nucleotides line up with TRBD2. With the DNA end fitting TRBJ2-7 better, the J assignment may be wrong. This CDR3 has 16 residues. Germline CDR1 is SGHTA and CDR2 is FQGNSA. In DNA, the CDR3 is TGTGCCAGCAGCTTAGGAAGCGGGGCAAAACCGTACGAGCAGTACTTC. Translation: CASSLGSGAKPYEQYF.

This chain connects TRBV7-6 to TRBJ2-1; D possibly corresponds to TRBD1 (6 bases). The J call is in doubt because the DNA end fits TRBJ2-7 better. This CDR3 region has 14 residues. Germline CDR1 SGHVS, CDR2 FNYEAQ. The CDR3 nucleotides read TGTGCCAGCAGCCCAGACAGGTCAACCTACGAGCAGTACTTC. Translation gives CASSPDRSTYEQYF.

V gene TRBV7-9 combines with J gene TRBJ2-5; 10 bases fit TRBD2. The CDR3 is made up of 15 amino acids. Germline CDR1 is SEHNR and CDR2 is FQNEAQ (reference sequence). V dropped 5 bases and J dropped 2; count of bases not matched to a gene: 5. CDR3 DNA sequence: TGTGCCAGCAGCCGACTAGCGGGTCGTCAAGAGACCCAGTACTTC. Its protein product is CASSRLAGRQETQYF.

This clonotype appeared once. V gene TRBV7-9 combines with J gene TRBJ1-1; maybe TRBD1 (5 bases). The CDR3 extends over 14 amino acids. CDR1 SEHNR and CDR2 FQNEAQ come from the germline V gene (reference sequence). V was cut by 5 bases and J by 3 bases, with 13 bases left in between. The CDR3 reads CASSTWGDHTEAFF. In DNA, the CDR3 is TGTGCCAGCAGCACTTGGGGGGACCACACTGAAGCTTTCTTT.

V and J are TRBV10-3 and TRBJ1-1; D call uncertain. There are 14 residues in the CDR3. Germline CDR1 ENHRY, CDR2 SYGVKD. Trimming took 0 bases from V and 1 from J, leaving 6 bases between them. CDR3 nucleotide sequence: TGTGCCATCAGTGAGTCGACACCGAACACTGAAGCTTTCTTT. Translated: CAISESTPNTEAFF.

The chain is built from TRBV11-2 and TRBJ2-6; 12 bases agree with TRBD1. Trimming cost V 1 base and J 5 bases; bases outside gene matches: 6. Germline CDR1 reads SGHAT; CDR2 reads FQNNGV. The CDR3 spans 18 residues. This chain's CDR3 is CASSLGGTGGERANVLTF. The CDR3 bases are TGTGCCAGCAGCTTAGGGGGGACAGGGGGCGAAAGGGCCAACGTCCTGACTTTC.

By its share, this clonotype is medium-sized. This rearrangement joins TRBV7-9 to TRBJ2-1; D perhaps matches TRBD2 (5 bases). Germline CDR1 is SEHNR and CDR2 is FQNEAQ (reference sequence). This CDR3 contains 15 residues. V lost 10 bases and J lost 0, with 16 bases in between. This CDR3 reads CATSAREGSYNEQFF. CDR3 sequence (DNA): TGTGCCACCTCAGCGAGAGAGGGCTCCTACAATGAGCAGTTCTTC.

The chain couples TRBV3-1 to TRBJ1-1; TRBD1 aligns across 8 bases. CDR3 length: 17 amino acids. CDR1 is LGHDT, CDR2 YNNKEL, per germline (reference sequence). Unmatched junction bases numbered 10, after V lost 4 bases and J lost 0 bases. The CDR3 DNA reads TGTGCCAGCAGCCCTGCTAGGACAGGGAATATGAACACTGAAGCTTTCTTT. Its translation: CASSPARTGNMNTEAFF. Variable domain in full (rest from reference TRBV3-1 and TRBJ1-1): DTAVSQTPKYLVTQMGNDKSIKCEQNLGHDTMYWYKQDSKKFLKIMFSYNNKELIINETVPNRFSPKSPDKAHLNLHINSLELGDSAVYFCASSPARTGNMNTEAFFGQGTRLTVV.

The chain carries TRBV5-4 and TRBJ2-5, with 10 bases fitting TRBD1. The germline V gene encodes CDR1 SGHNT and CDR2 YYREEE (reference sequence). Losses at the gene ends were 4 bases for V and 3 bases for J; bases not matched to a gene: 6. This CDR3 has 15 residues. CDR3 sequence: CASSEDRGREETQYF. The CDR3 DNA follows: TGTGCCAGCAGCGAAGACAGGGGGCGCGAAGAGACCCAGTACTTC.

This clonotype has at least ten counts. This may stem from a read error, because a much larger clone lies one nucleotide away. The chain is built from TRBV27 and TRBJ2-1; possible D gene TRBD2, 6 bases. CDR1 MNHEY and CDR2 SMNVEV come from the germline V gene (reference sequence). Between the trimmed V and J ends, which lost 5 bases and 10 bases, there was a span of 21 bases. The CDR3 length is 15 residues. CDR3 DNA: TGTGCCAGCAGTCCCAGACCAGGAGGGACCTACGAGCAGTTCTTC. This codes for CASSPRPGGTYEQFF.

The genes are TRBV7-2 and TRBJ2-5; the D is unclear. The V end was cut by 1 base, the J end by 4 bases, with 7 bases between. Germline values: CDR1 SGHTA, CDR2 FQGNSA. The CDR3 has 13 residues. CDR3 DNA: TGTGCCAGCAGCTTAGTGGACCGAGAGACCCAGTACTTC. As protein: CASSLVDRETQYF.

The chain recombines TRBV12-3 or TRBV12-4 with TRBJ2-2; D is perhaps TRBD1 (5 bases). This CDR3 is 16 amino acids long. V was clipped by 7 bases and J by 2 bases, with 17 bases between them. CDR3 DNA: TGTGCCAGCATCTTCGGTTTAGACAGTAACACCGGGGAGCTGTTTTTT. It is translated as CASIFGLDSNTGELFF.

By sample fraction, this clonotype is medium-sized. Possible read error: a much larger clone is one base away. The CDR3 protein is CASRPGQGPYNEQYF. CDR3 coding DNA: TGTGCCAGCAGGCCGGGACAGGGCCCTTACAATGAGCAGTACTTC. The chain couples TRBV6-1 to TRBJ2-7; 9 bases match TRBD1. The V gene end was trimmed by 6 bases and the J gene end by 7 bases; junction bases not matched to a gene: 13. Germline V lookup: CDR1 MNHNS, CDR2 SASEGT. This CDR3 comprises 15 residues.